These T cell receptor beta chains were read from a single sample in a study of blood T cell repertoires in COVID-19. The repertoire was sequenced with immunoSEQ multiplex PCR; TCRdb's copy has only in-frame clones and lacks some. The sample has about 140,000 clones; roughly four fifths are singletons. The specimen was peripheral blood. These receptors were collected from a woman in her forties or fifties with active or convalescent COVID-19. Each CDR3 is given with its conserved first and last residue. D genes are given only for firm matches. For some rows the clone size is stated as once, few or many, or as a class when expanded; others skip it.

size: .
J: TRBJ2-5
V: TRBV7-3
D: .
CDR3: CASSAQGTQETQYF
DNA: TGTGCCAGCAGCGCACAGGGAACACAGGAGACCCAGTACTTC

size: once
J: TRBJ2-1
V: TRBV9
D: TRBD1
CDR3: CASSPPGTGSYNEQFF
DNA: TGTGCCAGCAGCCCCCCCGGGACAGGGTCGTACAATGAGCAGTTCTTC

size: .
J: TRBJ1-2
V: TRBV3-1/TRBV3-2
D: TRBD1
CDR3: CASRRRQGRDGYTF
DNA: TGTGCCAGCAGACGTAGACAGGGGAGGGATGGCTACACCTTC

size: .
J: TRBJ2-1
V: TRBV29-1
D: TRBD2
CDR3: CSVEAETSGFGGGQFF
DNA: TGCAGCGTTGAAGCGGAGACTAGCGGGTTCGGGGGAGGGCAGTTCTTC

size: .
J: TRBJ2-1
V: TRBV19
D: TRBD1
CDR3: CASSTRDSNEQFF
DNA: TGTGCCAGTAGTACCCGGGACAGCAATGAGCAGTTCTTC

size: .
J: TRBJ1-1
V: TRBV15
D: TRBD1
CDR3: CATSRDRGQGLGNTEAFF
DNA: TGTGCCACCAGCAGAGATCGGGGACAGGGTTTAGGGAACACTGAAGCTTTCTTT

size: .
J: TRBJ2-1
V: TRBV7-9
D: TRBD2
CDR3: CASSVPGLATNEQFF
DNA: TGTGCCAGCAGCGTTCCGGGACTAGCGACGAATGAGCAGTTCTTC

size: .
J: TRBJ1-3
V: TRBV24-1
D: .
CDR3: CASAPGSGNTIYF
DNA: TGTGCCTCCGCACCAGGGTCTGGAAACACCATATATTTT

size: .
J: TRBJ2-7
V: TRBV10-3
D: .
CDR3: CAISEQDYNEQYF
DNA: TGTGCCATCAGTGAGCAGGACTACAACGAGCAGTACTTC

size: .
J: TRBJ1-3
V: TRBV30
D: .
CDR3: CAWALGNTIYF
DNA: TGTGCCTGGGCCCTGGGAAACACCATATATTTT

size: .
J: TRBJ2-7
V: TRBV18
D: .
CDR3: CASSGTPNPYEQYF
DNA: TGTGCCAGCTCGGGGACTCCTAACCCCTACGAGCAGTACTTC

size: .
J: TRBJ2-5
V: TRBV29-1
D: TRBD2
CDR3: CSVEGPGGTQYF
DNA: TGCAGCGTTGAGGGACCGGGGGGGACCCAGTACTTC

size: .
J: TRBJ1-1
V: TRBV29-1
D: .
CDR3: CSGRTGYNTEAFF
DNA: TGCAGCGGCCGAACAGGCTATAACACTGAAGCTTTCTTT

size: few
J: TRBJ1-4
V: TRBV18
D: .
CDR3: CASSSGQENEKLFF
DNA: TGTGCCAGCTCGTCGGGACAAGAGAATGAAAAACTGTTTTTT

size: .
J: TRBJ1-5
V: TRBV6-5
D: .
CDR3: CASSRSGFQPQHF
DNA: TGTGCCAGCAGTAGATCAGGGTTTCAGCCCCAGCATTTT

size: .
J: TRBJ1-6
V: TRBV19
D: .
CDR3: CASSIPPGRANSPLHF
DNA: TGTGCCAGTAGTATCCCCCCCGGGAGGGCTAATTCACCCCTCCACTTT

size: .
J: TRBJ2-7
V: TRBV19
D: .
CDR3: CASSIDHASYEQYF
DNA: TGTGCCAGTAGTATAGATCACGCCAGCTACGAGCAGTACTTC

size: .
J: TRBJ1-2
V: TRBV7-9
D: TRBD1
CDR3: CASSAYGTDYGYTF
DNA: TGTGCCAGCAGCGCATATGGGACAGATTATGGCTACACCTTC

size: .
J: TRBJ1-2
V: TRBV28
D: .
CDR3: CASTLSGGDYGYTF
DNA: TGTGCCAGCACCCTGTCGGGGGGCGACTATGGCTACACCTTC

size: .
J: TRBJ2-1
V: TRBV10-3
D: .
CDR3: CAISESNTIGEQFF
DNA: TGTGCCATCAGTGAGTCTAACACCATCGGGGAGCAGTTCTTC

size: .
J: TRBJ2-1
V: TRBV5-5
D: .
CDR3: CASSLGAGSYNEQFF
DNA: TGTGCCAGCAGCTTGGGGGCTGGGTCCTACAATGAGCAGTTCTTC

size: .
J: TRBJ2-2
V: TRBV6-2/TRBV6-3
D: TRBD2
CDR3: CASSRSPGGKNTGELFF
DNA: TGTGCCAGCAGCCGCTCCCCGGGAGGGAAGAACACCGGGGAGCTGTTTTTT

size: many
J: TRBJ1-3
V: TRBV5-5
D: TRBD1
CDR3: CASGRTGVSGNTIYF
DNA: TGTGCCAGCGGCCGGACAGGGGTCTCTGGAAACACCATATATTTT

size: .
J: TRBJ2-5
V: TRBV6-2/TRBV6-3
D: TRBD2
CDR3: CASSLGGNQETQYF
DNA: TGTGCCAGCAGCCTCGGGGGGAACCAAGAGACCCAGTACTTC

size: .
J: TRBJ1-6
V: TRBV19
D: TRBD1
CDR3: CASSPRFGRSDRGHNSPLHF
DNA: TGTGCCAGTAGTCCTCGGTTTGGCAGGTCGGACAGGGGGCACAATTCACCCCTCCACTTT

size: once
J: TRBJ1-4
V: TRBV6-6
D: .
CDR3: CASSPGPTEKLFF
DNA: TGTGCCAGCAGTCCGGGTCCCACAGAAAAACTGTTTTTT

size: few
J: TRBJ2-7
V: TRBV2
D: TRBD1
CDR3: CASSEGGGNYEQYF
DNA: TGTGCCAGCAGTGAAGGAGGGGGCAACTACGAGCAGTACTTC

size: .
J: TRBJ1-6
V: TRBV9
D: TRBD1
CDR3: CASSPETGGNSPLHF
DNA: TGTGCCAGCAGCCCAGAGACAGGGGGTAATTCACCCCTCCACTTT

size: .
J: TRBJ2-3
V: TRBV9
D: TRBD2
CDR3: CASSPDLAGGGGTQYF
DNA: TGTGCCAGCAGCCCCGATCTAGCGGGGGGAGGTGGTACGCAGTATTTT

size: .
J: TRBJ2-2
V: TRBV6-2/TRBV6-3
D: TRBD2
CDR3: CASSKRGGLVGELFF
DNA: TGTGCCAGCAGCAAGCGGGGGGGCTTGGTCGGGGAGCTGTTTTTT

size: .
J: TRBJ2-1
V: TRBV4-3
D: TRBD2
CDR3: CASSQDSLAGWYNEQFF
DNA: TGCGCCAGCAGCCAAGACTCACTAGCGGGATGGTACAATGAGCAGTTCTTC

size: .
J: TRBJ1-1
V: TRBV30
D: TRBD1
CDR3: CAWSVQGVITEAFF
DNA: TGTGCCTGGAGTGTACAGGGGGTTATTACTGAAGCTTTCTTT

size: .
J: TRBJ2-2
V: TRBV6-5
D: .
CDR3: CASRLAVANTGELFF
DNA: TGTGCCAGCAGGTTAGCGGTCGCGAACACCGGGGAGCTGTTTTTT

size: .
J: TRBJ2-2
V: TRBV2
D: TRBD2
CDR3: CASSGLAGGYTGELFF
DNA: TGTGCCAGCAGCGGACTAGCGGGAGGTTACACCGGGGAGCTGTTTTTT

size: once
J: TRBJ2-1
V: TRBV7-2
D: .
CDR3: CASSLGVTSPNEQFF
DNA: TGTGCCAGCAGCTTAGGGGTTACTAGCCCCAATGAGCAGTTCTTC

size: .
J: TRBJ1-1
V: TRBV14
D: .
CDR3: CASSQDRGSAFF
DNA: TGTGCCAGCAGCCAAGATAGGGGAAGCGCTTTCTTT

size: once
J: TRBJ2-5
V: TRBV30
D: TRBD1
CDR3: CAWTFGAGGGETQYF
DNA: TGTGCCTGGACCTTCGGGGCAGGGGGCGGAGAGACCCAGTACTTC

size: .
J: TRBJ2-7
V: TRBV19
D: .
CDR3: CASSITAINYEQYF
DNA: TGTGCCAGTAGTATTACAGCCATAAACTACGAGCAGTACTTC

size: .
J: TRBJ2-1
V: TRBV5-5
D: .
CDR3: CASSFSGIYNEQFF
DNA: TGTGCCAGCAGCTTCTCCGGGATCTACAATGAGCAGTTCTTC

size: once
J: TRBJ2-1
V: TRBV9
D: .
CDR3: CASSVAVDTYNEQFF
DNA: TGTGCCAGCAGCGTAGCGGTTGACACATACAATGAGCAGTTCTTC

size: once
J: TRBJ1-4
V: TRBV30
D: .
CDR3: CAWSPPTEKLFF
DNA: TGTGCCTGGAGTCCGCCGACAGAAAAACTGTTTTTT

size: .
J: TRBJ1-2
V: TRBV19
D: .
CDR3: CASSFGLTGSWDYGYTF
DNA: TGTGCCAGTAGTTTTGGCCTAACAGGAAGTTGGGACTATGGCTACACCTTC

size: .
J: TRBJ1-5
V: TRBV6-1
D: TRBD1
CDR3: CASSEGTGQNQPQHF
DNA: TGTGCCAGCAGTGAAGGGACAGGCCAGAATCAGCCCCAGCATTTT